This note documents a single TCR beta chain sequence. Its specificity is unknown. A single record per CDR3 protein comes from TCRdb applying MiXCR to the 5' RACE reads. The sample records 280,000 or so distinct CDR3 sequences, more than 6.5% being singletons. This sample stems from a study of identical twins. Study outcomes and limitations: The presence of invariant MAIT and iNKT cells could partly confound analyses of zero-insertion sequences.

Germline loops: CDR1 SGHRS, CDR2 YFSETQ. V gave up 1 base and J gave up 2 bases, with 9 bases separating them. The CDR3 extends over 14 amino acids. The same data also went into a second study, on yellow fever vaccine responses in identical twins.

The chain couples TRBV5-1 to TRBJ2-5, with D possibly being TRBD1 (5 bases). This receptor was taken from a woman younger than 30 in good health. The sequenced sample consisted of memory (CD45RO+) T cells sorted from blood. The CDR3: CASSLKAGQETQYF. CDR3 DNA sequence: TGCGCCAGCAGCTTGAAGGCAGGGCAAGAGACCCAGTACTTC.